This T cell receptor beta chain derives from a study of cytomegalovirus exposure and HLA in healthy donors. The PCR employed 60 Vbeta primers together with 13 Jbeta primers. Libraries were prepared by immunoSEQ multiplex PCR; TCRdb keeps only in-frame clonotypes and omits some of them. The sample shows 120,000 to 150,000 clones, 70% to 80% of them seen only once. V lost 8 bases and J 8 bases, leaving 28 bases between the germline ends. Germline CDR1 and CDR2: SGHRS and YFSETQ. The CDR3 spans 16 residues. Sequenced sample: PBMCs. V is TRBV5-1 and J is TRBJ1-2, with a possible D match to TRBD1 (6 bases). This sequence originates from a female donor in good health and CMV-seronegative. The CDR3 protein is CASQAHVDGRGGGYTF. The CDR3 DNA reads TGCGCCAGTCAGGCTCATGTTGATGGCAGGGGCGGCGGCTACACCTTC.